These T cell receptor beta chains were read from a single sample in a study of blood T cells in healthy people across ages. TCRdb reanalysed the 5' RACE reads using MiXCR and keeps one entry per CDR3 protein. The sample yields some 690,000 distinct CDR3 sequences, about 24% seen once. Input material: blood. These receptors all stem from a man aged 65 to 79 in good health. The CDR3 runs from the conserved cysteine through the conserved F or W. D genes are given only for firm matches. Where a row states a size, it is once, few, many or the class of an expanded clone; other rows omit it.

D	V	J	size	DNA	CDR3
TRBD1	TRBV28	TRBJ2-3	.	TGTGCCAGCACCTCTGGGGGACAGGGAGTCACAGATACGCAGTATTTT	CASTSGGQGVTDTQYF
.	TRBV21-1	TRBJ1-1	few	TGTGCCAGCACCCCTGCCCGGCGGGGAAACACTGAAGCTTTCTTT	CASTPARRGNTEAFF
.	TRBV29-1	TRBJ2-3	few	TGCAGCGTTGTGGGACCGATTACCACAGATACGCAGTATTTT	CSVVGPITTDTQYF
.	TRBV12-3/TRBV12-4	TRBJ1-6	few	TGTGCCAGCAGACTAGGACAGAATCCACCCCTCCACTTT	CASRLGQNPPLHF
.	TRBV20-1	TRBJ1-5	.	TGCAGTGCTTTAGAGGACAGTGGGAGCAATCAGCCCCAGCATTTT	CSALEDSGSNQPQHF
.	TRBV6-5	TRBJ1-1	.	TGTGCCAGCAGTTACCGGACCCCTGAGGACACTGAAGCTTTCTTT	CASSYRTPEDTEAFF
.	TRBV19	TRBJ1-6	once	TGTGCCAGTAGTATTGGGAAATATAATTCACCCCTCCACTTT	CASSIGKYNSPLHF
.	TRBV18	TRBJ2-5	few	TGTGCCAGCTCACCACAGTCTTCAGGAAACCAAGAGACCCAGTACTTC	CASSPQSSGNQETQYF
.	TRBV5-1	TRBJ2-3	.	TGCGCCAGCACACCGTTGGGACTTCACACAGATACGCAGTATTTT	CASTPLGLHTDTQYF
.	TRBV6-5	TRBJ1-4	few	TGTGCCAGCAGTGGGGACGGTAATGAAAAACTGTTTTTT	CASSGDGNEKLFF
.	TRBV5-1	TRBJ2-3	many	TGCGCCAGCAGTTCCGGCGGAGGGGGCTCAGATACGCAGTATTTT	CASSSGGGGSDTQYF
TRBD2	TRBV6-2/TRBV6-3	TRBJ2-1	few	TGTGCCAGCAGTTACTCTCGACTAGCGGGGAATGAGCAGTTCTTC	CASSYSRLAGNEQFF
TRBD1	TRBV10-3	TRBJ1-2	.	TGTGCCATCAGCACACAGGGGTCTGGCTACACCTTC	CAISTQGSGYTF
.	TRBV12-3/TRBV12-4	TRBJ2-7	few	TGTGCCAGCAGTTACAGGACGGTACCCTACGAGCAGTACTTC	CASSYRTVPYEQYF
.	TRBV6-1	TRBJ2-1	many	TGTGCCAGCAGCGGCGCGGCGGCCTACAATGAGCAGTTCTTC	CASSGAAAYNEQFF
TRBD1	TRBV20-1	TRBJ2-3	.	TGCAGTGCTACAGGGGGAGGCACAGATACGCAGTATTTT	CSATGGGTDTQYF
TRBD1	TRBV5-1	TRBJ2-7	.	TGCGCCAGCAAGGGGACAGGGGTCGGTTGGGAGAAGCAGTACTTC	CASKGTGVGWEKQYF
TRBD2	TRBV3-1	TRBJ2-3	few	TGTGCCAGCAGCCCGCATAGCGGGGGGCCCCCGAAGCAGTATTTT	CASSPHSGGPPKQYF
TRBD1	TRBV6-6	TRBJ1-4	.	TGTGCCAGCAGAAATACCCAACAGGGGGAGAGTGAAAAACTGTTTTTT	CASRNTQQGESEKLFF
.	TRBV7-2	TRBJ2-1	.	TGTGCCAGCAGCTTACCCCGGGGGTCGAGCTCCTACAATGAGCAGTTCTTC	CASSLPRGSSSYNEQFF
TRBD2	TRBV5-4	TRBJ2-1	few	TGTGCCAGCAGCCAGAGGAGCGGGGGAAACAATGAGCAGTTCTTC	CASSQRSGGNNEQFF
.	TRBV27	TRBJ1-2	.	TGTGCCAGCAGTATGCAGGGGACCTATGGCTACACCTTC	CASSMQGTYGYTF
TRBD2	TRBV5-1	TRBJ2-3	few	TGCGCCAGCAGCTTGACACAGCGGGGGGGTCAAAATACGCAGTATTTT	CASSLTQRGGQNTQYF
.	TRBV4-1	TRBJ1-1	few	TGCGCCAGCAGCCAAGATAAGTGGGGGGCTGAAGCTTTCTTT	CASSQDKWGAEAFF
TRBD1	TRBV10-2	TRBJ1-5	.	TGCGCCAGCATGGGACAGGGGGCTTATCAGCCCCAGCATTTT	CASMGQGAYQPQHF
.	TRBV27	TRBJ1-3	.	TGTGCCAGCAGTTTGAGGGGCGGAAACACCATATATTTT	CASSLRGGNTIYF
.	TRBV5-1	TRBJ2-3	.	TGCGCCAGCAGCTTGGAGGACAGACGCACAGATACGCAGTATTTT	CASSLEDRRTDTQYF
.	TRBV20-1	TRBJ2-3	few	TGCAGTGCCCCCCTCGGGCCATCGCTCACAGATACGCAGTATTTT	CSAPLGPSLTDTQYF
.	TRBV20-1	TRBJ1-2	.	TGCAGTGCTAGCCCGGGGCCCCTCTATGGCTACACCTTC	CSASPGPLYGYTF
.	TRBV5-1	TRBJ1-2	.	TGCGCCAGCAGCTCAACAGGGTCCGAGTATGGCTACACCTTC	CASSSTGSEYGYTF
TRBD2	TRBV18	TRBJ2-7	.	TGTGCCAGCTCAGGGACTAGCGTTTCCTACGAGCAGTACTTC	CASSGTSVSYEQYF
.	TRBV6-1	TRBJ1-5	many	TGTGCCAGCAGTCGGGACACCGACAATCAGCCCCAGCATTTT	CASSRDTDNQPQHF
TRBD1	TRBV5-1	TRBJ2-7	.	TGCGCCAGCAGCTTTGACAGGGACTCCTACGAGCAGTACTTC	CASSFDRDSYEQYF
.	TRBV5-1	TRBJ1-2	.	TGCGCCAGCAGCTCAGAGGGGACCTATGGCTACACCTTC	CASSSEGTYGYTF
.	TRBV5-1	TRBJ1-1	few	TGCGCCAGCAGCTTGGTGGGGCCAAACACTGAAGCTTTCTTT	CASSLVGPNTEAFF
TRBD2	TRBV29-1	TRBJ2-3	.	TGCAGCGTTGAGGGAGGGGCAGGGAGTCAGGATACGCAGTATTTT	CSVEGGAGSQDTQYF
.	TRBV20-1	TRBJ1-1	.	TGCAGTGCTCAGGAGGCTGAAGCTTTCTTT	CSAQEAEAFF
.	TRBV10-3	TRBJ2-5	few	TGTGCCGTCAGTGAGTCAGAAGAGACCCAGTACTTC	CAVSESEETQYF
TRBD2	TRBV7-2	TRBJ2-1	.	TGTGCCAGCAGCTTACGTCCTTCTCCGGGACTAGCGGGAGAGGTGGTGCAGTTCTTC	CASSLRPSPGLAGEVVQFF
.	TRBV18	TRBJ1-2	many	TGTGCCAGCTCACCCCAGGGCTCTAACTATGGCTACACCTTC	CASSPQGSNYGYTF
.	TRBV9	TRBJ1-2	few	TGTGCCAGCAGCCAGGGGACACTTGGCTACACCTTC	CASSQGTLGYTF
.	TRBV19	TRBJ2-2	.	TGTGCCAGTAGTATCGGAGGCGGGACCACCGGGGAGCTGTTTTTT	CASSIGGGTTGELFF
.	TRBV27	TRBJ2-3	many	TGTGCCAGCAGCTCCGTCAGTCCTAACCCTTCAGATACGCAGTATTTT	CASSSVSPNPSDTQYF
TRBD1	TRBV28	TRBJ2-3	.	TGTGCCAGCAGTTCGCCGGGACAGGGAAAAGATACGCAGTATTTT	CASSSPGQGKDTQYF